This T cell receptor (beta chain) stems from a study of cytomegalovirus exposure and HLA in healthy donors. This CDR3 contains 14 residues. The ends were cut back, 5 bases at V and 5 bases at J, with 15 bases in the middle. The germline CDR1 and CDR2 sequences are SEHNR and FQNEAQ (reference sequence). This PCR relied on a set of 60 Vbeta primers and 13 Jbeta primers. Sequencing used immunoSEQ multiplex PCR; TCRdb keeps in-frame clones, though not all of them. The sample includes about 94,000 clones, 77% seen only once; the top ten take approximately 3.7%. The clonotype originates from a man younger than 45 in good health and CMV-seronegative. Sequences were obtained from PBMCs. The genes are TRBV7-9 and TRBJ1-1, with D hard to call. The CDR3 protein is CASSASGGGTEAFF. In DNA form, the CDR3 reads TGTGCCAGCAGCGCCTCGGGCGGAGGGACTGAAGCTTTCTTT.